This T cell receptor (beta chain) appears in the sequencing data of a study of blood T cells in healthy people across ages. Primed by a sample-barcoded 5' primer and a J-beta primer mix, a second PCR proceeded for roughly 6 to 12 cycles. Every cDNA molecule carried a tag from a template-switch adaptor bearing 12 random nucleotides. Sequencing of every sample gave 2.5 million or more CDR3-containing paired-end reads. TCRdb re-called the 5' RACE reads with MiXCR, one entry per CDR3 protein. The table shows approximately 1,000,000 distinct CDR3 sequences, with over 35% occurring only once. This CDR3 region has 15 residues. From germline, CDR1 is LGHNA and CDR2 YNFKEQ. Concerning this clonotype: Its target is not known.

Roughly 9.2 milliliters of peripheral blood were drawn from each donor into EDTA-treated tubes. Study-level points and caveats: Naive T cell percentage by flow cytometry tracked strongly with beta diversity.

The sequence was collected from a woman aged 60 to 75 in good health. The sample taken for sequencing was blood. The chain joins TRBV4-2 to TRBJ2-5, with TRBD2 identical over 7 bases. With the DNA end fitting TRBJ2-7 better, the J assignment may be wrong. DNA for the CDR3: TGTGCCAGCAGCCAAGATCGCGGGAGTGCTTACGAGCAGTACTTC. Translating it yields CASSQDRGSAYEQYF.